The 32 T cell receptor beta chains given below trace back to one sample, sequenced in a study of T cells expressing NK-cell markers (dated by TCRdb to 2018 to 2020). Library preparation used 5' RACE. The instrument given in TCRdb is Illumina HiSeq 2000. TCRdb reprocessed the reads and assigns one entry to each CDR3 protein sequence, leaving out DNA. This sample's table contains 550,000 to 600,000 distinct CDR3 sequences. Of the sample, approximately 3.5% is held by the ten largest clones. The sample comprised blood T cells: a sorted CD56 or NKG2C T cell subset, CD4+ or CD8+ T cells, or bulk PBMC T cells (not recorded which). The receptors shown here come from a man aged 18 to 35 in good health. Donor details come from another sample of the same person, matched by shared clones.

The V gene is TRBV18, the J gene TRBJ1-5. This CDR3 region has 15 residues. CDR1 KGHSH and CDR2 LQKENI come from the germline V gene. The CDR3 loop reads CASSPLGTANQPQHF.

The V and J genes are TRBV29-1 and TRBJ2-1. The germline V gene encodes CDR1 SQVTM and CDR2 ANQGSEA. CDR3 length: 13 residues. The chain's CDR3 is CSVQTVAYNEQFF.

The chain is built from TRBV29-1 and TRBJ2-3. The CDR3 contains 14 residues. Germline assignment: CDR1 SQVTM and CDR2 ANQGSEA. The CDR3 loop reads CSVEGRANTDTQYF.

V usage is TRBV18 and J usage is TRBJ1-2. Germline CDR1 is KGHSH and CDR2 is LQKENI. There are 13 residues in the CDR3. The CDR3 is CASSPPGQYGYTF.

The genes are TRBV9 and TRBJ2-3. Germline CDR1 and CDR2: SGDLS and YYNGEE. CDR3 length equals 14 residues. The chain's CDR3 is CASERGASSDTQYF.

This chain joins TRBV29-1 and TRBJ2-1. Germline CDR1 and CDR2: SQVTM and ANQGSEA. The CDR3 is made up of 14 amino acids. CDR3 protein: CSVEDRRFYNEQFF.

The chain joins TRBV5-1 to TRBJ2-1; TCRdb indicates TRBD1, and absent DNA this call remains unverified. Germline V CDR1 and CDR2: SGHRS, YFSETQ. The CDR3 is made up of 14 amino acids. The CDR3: CASSGSYRGDEQFF.

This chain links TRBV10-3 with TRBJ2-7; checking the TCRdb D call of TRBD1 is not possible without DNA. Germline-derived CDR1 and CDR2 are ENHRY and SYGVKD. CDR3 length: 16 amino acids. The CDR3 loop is CAISGYRDRGAYEQYF.

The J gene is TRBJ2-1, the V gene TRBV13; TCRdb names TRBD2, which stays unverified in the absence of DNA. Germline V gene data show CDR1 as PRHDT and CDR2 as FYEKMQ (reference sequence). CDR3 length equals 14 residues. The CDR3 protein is CASSENSGTNEQFF.

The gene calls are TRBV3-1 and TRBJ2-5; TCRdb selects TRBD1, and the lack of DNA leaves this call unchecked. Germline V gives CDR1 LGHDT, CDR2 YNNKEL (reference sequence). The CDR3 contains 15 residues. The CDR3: CASSQGQGVSETQYF.

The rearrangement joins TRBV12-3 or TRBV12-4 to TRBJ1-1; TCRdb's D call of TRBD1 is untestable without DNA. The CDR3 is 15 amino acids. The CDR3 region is CASNKGTDMNTEAFF.

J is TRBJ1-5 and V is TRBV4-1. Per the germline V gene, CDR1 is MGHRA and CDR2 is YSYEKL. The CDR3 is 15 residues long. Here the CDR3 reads CASSQDFLPDQPQHF.

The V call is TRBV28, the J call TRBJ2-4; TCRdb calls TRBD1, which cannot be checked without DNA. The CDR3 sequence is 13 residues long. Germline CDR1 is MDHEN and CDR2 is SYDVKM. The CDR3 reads CATSNGGRNIQYF.

The CDR3 protein is CASSQEVGLLTDTQYF. The chain links TRBV3-1 to TRBJ2-3. The CDR3 length is 16 residues. Germline V gene lookup returns CDR1 LGHDT and CDR2 YNNKEL (reference sequence).

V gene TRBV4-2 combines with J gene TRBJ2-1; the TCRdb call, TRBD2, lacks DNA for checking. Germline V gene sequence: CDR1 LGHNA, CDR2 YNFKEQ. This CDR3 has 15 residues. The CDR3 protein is CASSQDYGRATEQFF.

Here the CDR3 reads CASSRRDANTGELFF. This chain links TRBV4-1 with TRBJ2-2. The length of the CDR3 is 15 residues. The V gene's germline CDR1 is MGHRA and CDR2 YSYEKL.

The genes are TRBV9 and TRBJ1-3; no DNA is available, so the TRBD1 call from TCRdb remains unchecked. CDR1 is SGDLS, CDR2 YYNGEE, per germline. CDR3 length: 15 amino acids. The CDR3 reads CASSPIQTGGNTIYF.

CDR3 residues: CASSWTNASPNEQFF. The chain combines TRBV6-5 with TRBJ2-1; without DNA, the TCRdb call of TRBD2 cannot be checked. The germline V gene encodes CDR1 MNHEY and CDR2 SVGAGI. CDR3 length: 15 residues.

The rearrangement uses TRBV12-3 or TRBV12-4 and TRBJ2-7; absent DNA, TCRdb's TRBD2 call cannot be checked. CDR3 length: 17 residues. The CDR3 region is CASSFPGLAESSYEQYF.

CDR3 in amino acids: CASSQDSLAGELFF. The genes are TRBV4-2 and TRBJ2-2. Germline lookup yields CDR1 LGHNA and CDR2 YNFKEQ. This CDR3 comprises 14 residues.

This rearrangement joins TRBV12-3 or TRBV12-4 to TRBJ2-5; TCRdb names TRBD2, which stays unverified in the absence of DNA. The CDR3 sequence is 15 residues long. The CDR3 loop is CASSLAGGPWETQYF.

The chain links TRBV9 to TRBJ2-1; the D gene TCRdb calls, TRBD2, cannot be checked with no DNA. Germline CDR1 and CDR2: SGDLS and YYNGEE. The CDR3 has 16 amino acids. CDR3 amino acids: CASSPHGGSRFVEQFF.

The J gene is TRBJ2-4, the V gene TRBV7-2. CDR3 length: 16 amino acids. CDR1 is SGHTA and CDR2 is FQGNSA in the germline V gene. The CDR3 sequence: CASSLAARLAKNIQYF.

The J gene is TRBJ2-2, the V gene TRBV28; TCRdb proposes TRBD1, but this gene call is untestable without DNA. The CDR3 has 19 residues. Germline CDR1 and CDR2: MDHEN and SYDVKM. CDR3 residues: CASSSERDRRFYTTGELFF.

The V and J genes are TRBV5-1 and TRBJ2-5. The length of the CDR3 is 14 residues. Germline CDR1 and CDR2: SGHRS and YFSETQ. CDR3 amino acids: CASSLGAWWETQYF.

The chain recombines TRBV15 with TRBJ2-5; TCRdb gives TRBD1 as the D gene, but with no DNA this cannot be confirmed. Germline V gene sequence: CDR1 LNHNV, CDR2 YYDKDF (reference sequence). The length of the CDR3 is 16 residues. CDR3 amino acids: CATSRDPRGDQETQYF.

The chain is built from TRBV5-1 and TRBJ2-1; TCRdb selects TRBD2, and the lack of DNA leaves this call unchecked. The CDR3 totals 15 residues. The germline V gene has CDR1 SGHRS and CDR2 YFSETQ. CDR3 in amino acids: CASSLEAGPYNEQFF.

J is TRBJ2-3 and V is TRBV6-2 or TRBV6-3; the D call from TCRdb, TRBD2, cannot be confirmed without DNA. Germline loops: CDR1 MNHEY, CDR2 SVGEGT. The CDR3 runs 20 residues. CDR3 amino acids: CASSLLLPGLAGTSWDTQYF.

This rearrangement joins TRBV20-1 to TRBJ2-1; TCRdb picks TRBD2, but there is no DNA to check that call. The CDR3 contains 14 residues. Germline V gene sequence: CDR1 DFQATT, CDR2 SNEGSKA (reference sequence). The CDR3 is CSALELAGGPQEFF.

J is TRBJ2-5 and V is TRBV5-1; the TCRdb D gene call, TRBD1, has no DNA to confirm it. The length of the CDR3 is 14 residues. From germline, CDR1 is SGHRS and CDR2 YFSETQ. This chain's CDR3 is CASGAQGGRETQYF.

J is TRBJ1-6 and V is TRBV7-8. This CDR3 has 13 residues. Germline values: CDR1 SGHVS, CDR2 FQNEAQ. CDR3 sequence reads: CASSLVANSPLHF.

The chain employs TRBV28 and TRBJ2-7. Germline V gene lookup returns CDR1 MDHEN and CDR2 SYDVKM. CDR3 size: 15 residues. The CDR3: CASSPTLLTLYEQYF. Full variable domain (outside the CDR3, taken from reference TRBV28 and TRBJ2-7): DVKVTQSSRYLVKRTGEKVFLECVQDMDHENMFWYRQDPGLGLRLIYFSYDVKMKEKGDIPEGYSVSREKKERFSLILESASTNQTSMYLCASSPTLLTLYEQYFGPGTRLTVT.